This TCR beta chain was sequenced in a study of human T cells and chemical hapten exposure. Study information: Alopecia areata, totalis or universalis affected patients who were mostly female. Small pooled library volume differences mainly caused per-sample TCR yield variation. The study's findings and limits: TCRs above 1 in 1000 frequency did not change with DPC sensitization.

V trimming: 1 base; J trimming: 7 bases; junction bases outside the gene matches: 7. The CDR3 length is 15 residues. CDR1 and CDR2 (germline): SEHNR, FQNEAQ (reference sequence). The time point is: pre-sensitization, week 0. Regarding treatment: therapeutic diphenylcyclopropenone sensitization with weekly scalp DPC. TCRdb reanalysed the RACE reads using MiXCR and keeps one entry per CDR3 protein. Of some 360,000 distinct CDR3 sequences listed, roughly 4.6% are singletons. Regarding this clonotype: The antigen is unknown.

The gene calls are TRBV7-9 and TRBJ2-4; 7 bases agree with TRBD1. Sequenced here: whole blood, sampled in connection with sensitization to the hapten diphenylcyclopropenone (DPC). This clonotype originated in a woman between 45 and 60 years old with alopecia areata. Some clones in this sample may be carry-over from other donors' samples. The CDR3 DNA follows: TGTGCCAGCAGCTTAGTTGAGGGGGCGGCGAACATTCAGTACTTC. This translates into CASSLVEGAANIQYF.